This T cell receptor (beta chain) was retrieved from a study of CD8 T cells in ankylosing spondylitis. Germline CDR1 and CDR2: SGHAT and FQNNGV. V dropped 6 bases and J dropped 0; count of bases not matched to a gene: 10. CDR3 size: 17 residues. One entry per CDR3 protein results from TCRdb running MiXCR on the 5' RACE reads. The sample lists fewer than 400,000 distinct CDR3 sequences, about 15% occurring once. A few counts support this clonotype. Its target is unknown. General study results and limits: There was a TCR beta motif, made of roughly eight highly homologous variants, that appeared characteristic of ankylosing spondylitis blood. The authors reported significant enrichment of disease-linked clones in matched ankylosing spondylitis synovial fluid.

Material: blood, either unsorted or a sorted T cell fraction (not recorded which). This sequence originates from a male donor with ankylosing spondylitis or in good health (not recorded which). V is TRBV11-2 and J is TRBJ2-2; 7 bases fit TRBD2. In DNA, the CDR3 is TGTGCCAGCAGTCCCTGGGACTACCTAGCGAACACCGGGGAGCTGTTTTTT. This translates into CASSPWDYLANTGELFF.